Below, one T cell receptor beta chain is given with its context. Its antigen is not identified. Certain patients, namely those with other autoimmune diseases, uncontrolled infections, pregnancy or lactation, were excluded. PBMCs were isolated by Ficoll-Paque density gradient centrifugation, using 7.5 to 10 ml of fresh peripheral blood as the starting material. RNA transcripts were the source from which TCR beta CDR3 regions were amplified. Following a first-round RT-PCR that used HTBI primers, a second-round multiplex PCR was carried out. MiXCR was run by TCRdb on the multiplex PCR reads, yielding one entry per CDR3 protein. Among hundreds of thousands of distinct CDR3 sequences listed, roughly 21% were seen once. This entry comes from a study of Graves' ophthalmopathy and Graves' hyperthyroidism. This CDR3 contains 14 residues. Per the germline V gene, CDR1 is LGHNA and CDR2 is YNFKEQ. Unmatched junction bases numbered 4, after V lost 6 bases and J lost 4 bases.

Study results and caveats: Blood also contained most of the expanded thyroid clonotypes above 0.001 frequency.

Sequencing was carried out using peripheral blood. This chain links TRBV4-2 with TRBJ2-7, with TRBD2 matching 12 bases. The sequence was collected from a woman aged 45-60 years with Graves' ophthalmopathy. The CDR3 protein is CASRPTSGGYEQYF. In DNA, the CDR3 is TGTGCCAGCAGGCCAACTAGCGGGGGGTACGAGCAGTACTTC.